The T cell receptor beta chain under discussion was sequenced for a study of graft-versus-host responses after intestinal transplantation. Overall study context: Each of the recipients got a multivisceral, liver-intestinal, or isolated intestinal transplant. Recipients across the board were started on anti-thymocyte globulin induction, then kept on tacrolimus and steroids for roughly 3 years. Study-level points and caveats: There was an association between peak levels of circulating GvH clones and early post-transplant HvG declines. Detected in recipient marrow were GvH clones, some of which were first observed in ileum or blood.

This table comes from immunoSEQ multiplex PCR, and its TCRdb copy is limited to in-frame clones, with some not included. The top ten clones hold 1.5% to 2.5% of a sample with 15,000 to 20,000 clones, 80% to 95% of them seen once. As to this clone: The antigen is unknown.

The CDR3 has 16 residues. The germline CDR1 and CDR2 sequences are MRHNA and SNTAGT. J was trimmed by 0 bases and V by 3 bases; bases with no gene match: 2. Sample: PBMCs, taken less than 400 days after transplant. V gene TRBV6-4 combines with J gene TRBJ2-3; 11 positions match TRBD2. This TCR derives from a human patient who received an intestinal transplant, so some T cells may come from the graft donor. The CDR3 DNA is TGTGCCAGCAGTGAGCTAGCGGGAGGTAGCACAGATACGCAGTATTTT. Its translation is CASSELAGGSTDTQYF.